This T cell receptor (beta chain) was captured by sequencing in a study of T cells after yellow fever vaccination. Findings and caveats of the study: Contamination by abundant bulk-population clonotypes could be present in FACS-sorted repertoires.

A remark on this clonotype: Antigen: not known.

Via MiXCR, TCRdb re-called the 5' RACE reads, giving one row per CDR3 protein. The sample contains some 120,000 distinct CDR3 sequences, under 8.5% of which appear only once. V was trimmed by 5 bases and J by 0 bases, leaving 10 bases between them. This CDR3 is 15 amino acids long. Germline CDR1 SGHTA, CDR2 FQGNSA. The sample was CD4+ T cells sorted from PBMCs, taken approximately 11 days after the first yellow fever vaccination. The gene calls are TRBV7-2 and TRBJ2-2, with a possible D match to TRBD1 (6 bases). The TCR originated in a man younger than 35 who received the YFV17D yellow fever vaccine. CDR3 sequence: CASSVGGANTGELFF. For the CDR3, the DNA is TGTGCCAGCAGCGTAGGGGGAGCGAACACCGGGGAGCTGTTTTTT.